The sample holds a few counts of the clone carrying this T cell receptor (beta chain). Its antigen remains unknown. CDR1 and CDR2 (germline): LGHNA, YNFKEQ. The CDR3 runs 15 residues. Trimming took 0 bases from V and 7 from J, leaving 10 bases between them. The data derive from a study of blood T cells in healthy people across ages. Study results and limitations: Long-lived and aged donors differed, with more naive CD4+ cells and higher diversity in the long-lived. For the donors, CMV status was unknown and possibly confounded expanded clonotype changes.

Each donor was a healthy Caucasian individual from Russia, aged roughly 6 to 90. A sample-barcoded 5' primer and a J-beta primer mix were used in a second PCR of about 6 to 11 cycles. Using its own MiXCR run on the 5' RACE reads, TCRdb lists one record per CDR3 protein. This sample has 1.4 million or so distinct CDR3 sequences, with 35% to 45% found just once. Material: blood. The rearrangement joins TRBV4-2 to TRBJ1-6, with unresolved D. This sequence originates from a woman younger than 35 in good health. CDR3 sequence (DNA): TGTGCCAGCAGCCAAGAATGGGGAACCAATTCACCCCTCCACTTT. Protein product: CASSQEWGTNSPLHF.